The clone carrying this T cell receptor (beta chain) was picked up a small number of times. As yet, its antigen is unknown. TCRdb processed the 5' RACE reads anew with MiXCR; each CDR3 protein has one entry. Of around 680,000 distinct CDR3 sequences detected, around 8.3% appear once; the ten largest clones hold 0.8% to 1%. The record originates from a study of identical twins. Study results and limitations: The conclusions drew on cross-sectional statistical analysis instead of tracking the same donors. Out-of-frame TCR alpha sharing in monozygotic twins exceeded recombination model predictions.

Healthy Caucasians supplied all donations. These same records also appear under a second study, on yellow fever vaccine responses in identical twins.

This TCR derives from a woman aged 18-29 years in good health. Material: PBMCs.

The CDR3 nucleotides read TGTGCCAGCAGACAATTCCCTAGCGGTGAGCAGTTCTTC. Translating it yields CASRQFPSGEQFF. This sequence joins TRBV27 and TRBJ2-1, with 7 bases matching TRBD2. Germline lookup yields CDR1 MNHEY and CDR2 SMNVEV (reference sequence). The CDR3 is made up of 13 amino acids. J was trimmed by 9 bases and V by 6 bases; bases with no gene match: 8.